The text below deals with one T cell receptor (beta chain). The antigen is undetermined. This entry is derived from a study of blood T cells in healthy people across ages. Through a sample-barcoded 5' primer and a J-beta primer mix, a second PCR was run for about 7 to 12 cycles. Each cDNA molecule received a tag from a template-switch adaptor that had 12 random nucleotides. MiXCR, run by TCRdb on the 5' RACE reads, gives a single entry per CDR3 protein. The table includes some 1.8 million distinct CDR3 sequences, about two fifths detected once. The CDR3 is made up of 16 amino acids. CDR1 is DFQATT and CDR2 is SNEGSKA in the germline V gene (reference sequence). V lost 4 bases and J lost 5; bases outside the gene matches: 12. The study's findings and limits: Per million T cells, TCR beta diversity dropped roughly linearly as age increased.

The study drew donors from healthy Caucasian individuals in Russia aged about 6 to 100. The sequence derives from a human donor in good health. Sequencing was done on a sample of blood. The chain is built from TRBV20-1 and TRBJ2-2; 8 bases are shared with TRBD1. CDR3 DNA sequence: TGCAGTGCTAACCACCCGGGGACAGGAAGGACCGGGGAGCTGTTTTTT. Its translation is CSANHPGTGRTGELFF.